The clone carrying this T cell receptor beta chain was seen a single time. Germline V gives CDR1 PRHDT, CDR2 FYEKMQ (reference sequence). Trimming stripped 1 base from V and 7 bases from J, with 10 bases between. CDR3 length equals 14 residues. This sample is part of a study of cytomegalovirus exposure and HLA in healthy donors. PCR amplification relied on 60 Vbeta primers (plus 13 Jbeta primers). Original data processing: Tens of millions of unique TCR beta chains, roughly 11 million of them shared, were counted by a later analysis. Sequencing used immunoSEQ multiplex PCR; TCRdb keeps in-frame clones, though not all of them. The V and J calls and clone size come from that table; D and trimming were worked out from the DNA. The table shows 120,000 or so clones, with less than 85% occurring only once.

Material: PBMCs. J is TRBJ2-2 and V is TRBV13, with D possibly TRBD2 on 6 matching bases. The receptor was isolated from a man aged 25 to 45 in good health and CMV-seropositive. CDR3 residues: CASSLDRRGGELFF. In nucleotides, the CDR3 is TGTGCCAGCAGCTTAGACCGGAGGGGCGGGGAGCTGTTTTTT.